This is a list of T cell receptor beta chains from one sample in a study of cytomegalovirus exposure and HLA in healthy donors. Sequencing used immunoSEQ multiplex PCR; TCRdb keeps in-frame clones, though not all of them. The sample holds about 120,000 clones, about three fifths seen once. The sequencing input was PBMCs. The receptors derive from a man between 40 and 49 years old in good health and CMV-seropositive. The CDR3 runs from the conserved cysteine through the conserved F or W. Each record gives: J gene, D gene, clone size, V gene, CDR3 protein, CDR3 DNA. D genes are given only for firm matches. The size of a clone is reported for some rows only, either as once, few or many, or as a class for expanded clones.

>TRBJ2-7|TRBD2|few|TRBV6-5
CASWLAGGDEQYF
TGTGCCAGCTGGCTAGCGGGAGGGGACGAGCAGTACTTC
>TRBJ2-7|NA|once|TRBV27
CASSLVGQVGDEQYF
TGTGCCAGCAGTTTAGTGGGGCAGGTAGGGGACGAGCAGTACTTC
>TRBJ1-5|TRBD1|NA|TRBV19
CASSRYPGQGKPQHF
TGTGCCAGTAGTCGGTATCCGGGACAGGGCAAGCCCCAGCATTTT
>TRBJ2-5|TRBD1|few|TRBV19
CASSPQGAFETQYF
TGTGCCAGTAGTCCACAGGGGGCGTTTGAGACCCAGTACTTC
>TRBJ2-2|NA|NA|TRBV7-7
CASRLDRHTGELFF
TGTGCCAGCAGATTAGACAGACACACCGGGGAGCTGTTTTTT
>TRBJ1-2|NA|NA|TRBV5-4
CASSLETPYGYTF
TGTGCCAGCAGCTTGGAGACACCCTATGGCTACACCTTC
>TRBJ1-2|TRBD1|NA|TRBV6-5
CASSGQGAGYGYTF
TGTGCCAGCAGTGGACAGGGGGCTGGCTATGGCTACACCTTC
>TRBJ1-1|NA|NA|TRBV5-8
CASSSRGWDTEAFF
TGTGCCAGCAGCTCGCGGGGGTGGGACACTGAAGCTTTCTTT
>TRBJ1-1|TRBD1|NA|TRBV4-3
CASSQDPQGANTEAFF
TGCGCCAGCAGCCAAGATCCCCAGGGGGCGAACACTGAAGCTTTCTTT
>TRBJ1-4|NA|NA|TRBV28
CASSLTPGAEKLFF
TGTGCCAGCAGTCTCACCCCTGGGGCTGAAAAACTGTTTTTT
>TRBJ1-2|NA|NA|TRBV28
CASGQDSYGYTF
TGTGCCAGCGGCCAGGACAGCTATGGCTACACCTTC
>TRBJ1-2|TRBD1|NA|TRBV29-1
CSVSAGTGLYGYTF
TGCAGCGTCTCCGCCGGGACAGGATTGTATGGCTACACCTTC
>TRBJ2-7|NA|few|TRBV5-1
CASSLVVGNEQYF
TGCGCCAGCAGCTTGGTTGTGGGCAACGAGCAGTACTTC
>TRBJ2-2|TRBD2|NA|TRBV9
CASSGGTTTPDSELFF
TGTGCCAGCAGCGGAGGGACTACTACGCCTGATTCGGAGCTGTTTTTT
>TRBJ1-2|NA|NA|TRBV7-9
CASSLIGVGRDYGYTF
TGTGCCAGCAGCTTAATCGGTGTGGGGAGGGACTATGGCTACACCTTC
>TRBJ1-2|NA|once|TRBV19
CASSIVGQITGYTF
TGTGCCAGTAGTATTGTAGGACAGATCACTGGCTACACCTTC
>TRBJ1-5|NA|NA|TRBV19
CASSIGRDQPQHF
TGTGCCAGTAGTATAGGTCGTGATCAGCCCCAGCATTTT
>TRBJ2-7|TRBD1|NA|TRBV11-2
CASSLGQGLSYEQYF
TGTGCCAGCAGCTTGGGACAGGGGCTTTCCTACGAGCAGTACTTC
>TRBJ1-1|TRBD1|NA|TRBV6-1
CASSPATGVAFF
TGTGCCAGCAGCCCCGCTACAGGGGTAGCTTTCTTT
>TRBJ1-2|NA|NA|TRBV5-1
CASSLAGGKNYGYTF
TGCGCCAGCAGCTTGGCCGGGGGGAAAAACTATGGCTACACCTTC
>TRBJ2-1|NA|NA|TRBV5-1
CASSLGLGHYSEQFF
TGCGCCAGCAGCTTGGGGTTGGGACACTACTCGGAGCAGTTCTTC
>TRBJ1-1|NA|NA|TRBV2
CASSEVLPGQGEAFF
TGTGCCAGCAGTGAAGTACTCCCAGGGCAAGGTGAAGCTTTCTTT
>TRBJ2-3|TRBD2|NA|TRBV5-4
CASSLGLAGALDTQYF
TGTGCCAGCAGCTTAGGACTAGCGGGGGCCCTAGATACGCAGTATTTT
>TRBJ2-2|TRBD1|NA|TRBV4-3
CASSQDSQGADTGELFF
TGCGCCAGCAGCCAAGATAGCCAGGGGGCGGACACCGGGGAGCTGTTTTTT
>TRBJ2-2|NA|NA|TRBV27
CASSPQVNTGELFF
TGTGCCAGCAGTCCACAGGTGAACACCGGGGAGCTGTTTTTT
>TRBJ2-1|TRBD1|NA|TRBV2
CASSEYRDRITYNEQFF
TGTGCCAGCAGTGAATATCGGGACAGGATTACCTACAATGAGCAGTTCTTC
>TRBJ2-7|NA|NA|TRBV7-7
CASSLGAGSYEQYF
TGTGCCAGCAGCTTAGGGGCAGGTTCCTACGAGCAGTACTTC
>TRBJ2-5|NA|NA|TRBV7-9
CASSPNGGAQETQYF
TGTGCCAGCAGCCCAAACGGCGGGGCGCAGGAGACCCAGTACTTC
>TRBJ1-1|TRBD1|few|TRBV5-1
CASSSHRGGTEAFF
TGCGCCAGCAGCTCACACAGGGGGGGGACTGAAGCTTTCTTT
>TRBJ1-4|NA|NA|TRBV4-2
CASSQGGGWGWTNEKLFF
TGTGCCAGCAGCCAAGGTGGCGGGTGGGGATGGACTAATGAAAAACTGTTTTTT
>TRBJ2-5|TRBD2|few|TRBV7-4
CASRLTSGGLYQETQYF
TGTGCCAGCAGGTTGACTAGCGGGGGCCTGTACCAAGAGACCCAGTACTTC
>TRBJ1-1|NA|NA|TRBV6-5
CASSYVQGTSGIEAFF
TGTGCCAGCAGTTACGTCCAGGGGACCTCGGGAATTGAAGCTTTCTTT
>TRBJ2-3|NA|few|TRBV6-1
CASRMGANYADTQYF
TGTGCCAGCAGGATGGGGGCGAATTACGCAGATACGCAGTATTTT
>TRBJ2-7|NA|NA|TRBV7-9
CASSSAAPPSSYEQYF
TGTGCCAGCAGCTCTGCCGCACCGCCTAGCTCCTACGAGCAGTACTTC
>TRBJ2-3|TRBD2|once|TRBV18
CASSPGTSGGSTDTQYF
TGTGCCAGCTCACCAGGGACTAGCGGGGGCAGCACAGATACGCAGTATTTT
>TRBJ2-5|NA|NA|TRBV6-1
CAGSVGPTANQETQYF
TGTGCCGGCAGTGTTGGGCCGACGGCGAATCAAGAGACCCAGTACTTC
>TRBJ2-3|TRBD1|once|TRBV7-2
CASSSGQRTQYF
TGTGCCAGCAGCTCGGGACAGCGGACGCAGTATTTT
>TRBJ2-3|TRBD2|NA|TRBV4-2
CASSQDPASGRYTDTQYF
TGTGCCAGCAGCCAAGATCCCGCTAGCGGGAGATACACAGATACGCAGTATTTT
>TRBJ2-7|NA|NA|TRBV7-2
CASSLGVRAYEQYF
TGTGCCAGCAGCTTAGGTGTGCGGGCCTACGAGCAGTACTTC
>TRBJ2-6|NA|NA|TRBV19
CASRTGRAGANVLTF
TGTGCCAGTAGAACGGGAAGGGCTGGGGCCAACGTCCTGACTTTC
>TRBJ2-3|NA|NA|TRBV28
CASTRTRGSTDTQYF
TGTGCCAGCACCCGGACGAGGGGGAGCACAGATACGCAGTATTTT
>TRBJ1-6|NA|NA|TRBV4-1
CASSPRGGGNSPLHF
TGCGCCAGCAGCCCTCGAGGGGGGGGAAATTCACCCCTCCACTTT
>TRBJ2-2|TRBD2|NA|TRBV19
CASSRGLAGPNTGELFF
TGTGCCAGTAGTAGGGGACTAGCGGGACCGAACACCGGGGAGCTGTTTTTT
>TRBJ1-3|TRBD1|once|TRBV11-3
CASSLRQGSGNTIYF
TGTGCCAGCAGCTTAAGACAGGGCTCTGGAAACACCATATATTTT
>TRBJ1-4|TRBD1|NA|TRBV13
CASSSSGQGAEDEKLFF
TGTGCCAGCAGCTCGTCGGGACAGGGGGCCGAGGATGAAAAACTGTTTTTT
>TRBJ2-5|TRBD1|NA|TRBV9
CASSVMGQGRETQYF
TGTGCCAGCAGCGTAATGGGACAGGGGAGGGAGACCCAGTACTTC
>TRBJ2-5|NA|NA|TRBV11-1
CASSFYQTGETQYF
TGTGCCAGCAGCTTTTACCAAACCGGGGAGACCCAGTACTTC
>TRBJ2-7|TRBD2|few|TRBV7-9
CASSLALAETYEQYF
TGTGCCAGCAGCTTAGCGCTAGCGGAGACCTACGAGCAGTACTTC
>TRBJ2-2|NA|few|TRBV28
CASSFPNTGELFF
TGTGCCAGCAGTTTCCCAAACACCGGGGAGCTGTTTTTT
>TRBJ2-7|TRBD1|few|TRBV5-4
CASSPGQGASGEQYF
TGTGCCAGCAGCCCGGGACAGGGGGCTTCGGGCGAGCAGTACTTC
>TRBJ1-6|NA|NA|TRBV5-1
CASSRDTNNSPLHF
TGCGCCAGCAGCCGGGACACAAATAATTCACCCCTCCACTTT
>TRBJ1-3|NA|NA|TRBV9
CASGGALSSGNTIYF
TGTGCCAGCGGAGGGGCTCTGAGCTCTGGAAACACCATATATTTT
>TRBJ2-6|TRBD1|NA|TRBV4-1
CASGATGTGANVLTF
TGCGCCAGCGGGGCGACAGGGACTGGGGCCAACGTCCTGACTTTC
>TRBJ2-1|NA|NA|TRBV30
CAWASRSSYNEQFF
TGTGCCTGGGCTTCCCGGAGCTCCTACAATGAGCAGTTCTTC